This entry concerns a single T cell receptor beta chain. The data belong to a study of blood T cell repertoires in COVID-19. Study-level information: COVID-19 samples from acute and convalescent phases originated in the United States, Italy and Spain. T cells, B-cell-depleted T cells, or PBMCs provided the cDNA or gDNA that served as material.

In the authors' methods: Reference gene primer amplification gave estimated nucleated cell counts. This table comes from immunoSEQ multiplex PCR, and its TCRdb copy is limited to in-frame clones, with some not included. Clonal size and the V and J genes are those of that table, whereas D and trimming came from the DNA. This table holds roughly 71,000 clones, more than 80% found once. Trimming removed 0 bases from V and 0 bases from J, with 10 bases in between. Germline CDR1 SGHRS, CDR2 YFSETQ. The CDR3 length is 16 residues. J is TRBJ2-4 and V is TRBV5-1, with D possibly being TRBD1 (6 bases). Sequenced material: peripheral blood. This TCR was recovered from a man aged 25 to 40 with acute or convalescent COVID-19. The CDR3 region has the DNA TGCGCCAGCAGCTTGGGCGGACAGTTAGCCAAAAACATTCAGTACTTC. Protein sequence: CASSLGGQLAKNIQYF.